The rows below give T cell receptor beta chains drawn from one sample of a study of metastatic and nonmetastatic thyroid tumors. TCRdb re-called the PCR reads through MiXCR. The repertoire holds roughly 12,000 clones, roughly 20% seen once, with 12% to 15% in the top ten. The sample comprised adjacent normal tissue. Every receptor here comes from a female donor with papillary thyroid cancer or a benign thyroid nodule (not recorded which). Some clones in this sample may be carry-over from other donors' samples. Both conserved end residues are part of each CDR3. A D gene is named only where the DNA matches it firmly. Clone size is not always given. Where it is, it says once, few, many or a class for expanded clones.

j_call: TRBJ2-1
clone_size: many
d_call: TRBD2
cdr3_length: 16
v_call: TRBV5-1
cdr3_aa: CASSPFLAGVDNEQFF
cdr3_nt: TGCGCCAGCAGCCCCTTTCTAGCGGGAGTTGACAATGAGCAGTTCTTC

j_call: TRBJ1-2
clone_size: NA
d_call: NA
cdr3_length: 13
v_call: TRBV5-6
cdr3_aa: CASSKPSAYGYTF
cdr3_nt: TGTGCCAGCAGCAAACCCTCAGCTTATGGCTACACCTTC

j_call: TRBJ1-2
clone_size: NA
d_call: NA
cdr3_length: 13
v_call: TRBV28
cdr3_aa: CASSNGVVYGYTF
cdr3_nt: TGTGCCAGCAGTAATGGGGTTGTCTATGGCTACACCTTC

j_call: TRBJ2-7
clone_size: medium-sized
d_call: NA
cdr3_length: 14
v_call: TRBV6-1
cdr3_aa: CASSEVGRYYEQYF
cdr3_nt: TGTGCCAGCAGTGAAGTCGGCAGGTACTACGAGCAGTACTTC

j_call: TRBJ2-1
clone_size: NA
d_call: TRBD2
cdr3_length: 14
v_call: TRBV2
cdr3_aa: CARLAGEGVSEQFF
cdr3_nt: TGTGCTAGACTAGCGGGAGAGGGGGTAAGTGAGCAGTTCTTC

j_call: TRBJ2-7
clone_size: NA
d_call: TRBD2
cdr3_length: 13
v_call: TRBV11-2
cdr3_aa: CASSLEPAGEQYF
cdr3_nt: TGTGCCAGCAGCTTAGAGCCAGCGGGGGAGCAGTACTTC

j_call: TRBJ2-7
clone_size: NA
d_call: TRBD2
cdr3_length: 14
v_call: TRBV15
cdr3_aa: CATSRDGGAYEQYF
cdr3_nt: TGTGCCACCAGCAGAGATGGGGGGGCCTACGAGCAGTACTTC

j_call: TRBJ2-2
clone_size: many
d_call: NA
cdr3_length: 12
v_call: TRBV7-9
cdr3_aa: CASSLERRELFF
cdr3_nt: TGTGCCAGCAGCTTGGAACGGAGGGAGCTGTTTTTT

j_call: TRBJ1-2
clone_size: NA
d_call: NA
cdr3_length: 14
v_call: TRBV6-2/TRBV6-3
cdr3_aa: CASSYRGSGNGYTF
cdr3_nt: TGTGCCAGCAGTTACCGGGGATCCGGAAATGGCTACACCTTC

j_call: TRBJ2-1
clone_size: medium-sized
d_call: TRBD2
cdr3_length: 14
v_call: TRBV10-2
cdr3_aa: CASSVLAGSNEQFF
cdr3_nt: TGCGCCAGCAGTGTACTAGCGGGAAGCAATGAGCAGTTCTTC

j_call: TRBJ2-7
clone_size: NA
d_call: TRBD1
cdr3_length: 16
v_call: TRBV12-3/TRBV12-4
cdr3_aa: CASIVGLRDSGHEQYF
cdr3_nt: TGTGCCAGCATCGTAGGTCTTCGGGACAGTGGACACGAGCAGTACTTC

j_call: TRBJ1-1
clone_size: few
d_call: NA
cdr3_length: 18
v_call: TRBV12-3/TRBV12-4
cdr3_aa: CASSLIGSSGLTNTEAFF
cdr3_nt: TGTGCCAGCAGTTTGATCGGTTCCTCGGGACTCACGAACACTGAAGCTTTCTTT

j_call: TRBJ2-5
clone_size: many
d_call: TRBD1
cdr3_length: 13
v_call: TRBV29-1
cdr3_aa: CSGLRDRGETQYF
cdr3_nt: TGCAGCGGACTCCGGGACAGGGGGGAGACCCAGTACTTC

j_call: TRBJ2-1
clone_size: NA
d_call: NA
cdr3_length: 16
v_call: TRBV11-3
cdr3_aa: CASTISDASSYNDQFF
cdr3_nt: TGTGCCAGCACCATATCGGACGCCAGCTCCTACAATGATCAGTTCTTC

j_call: TRBJ2-3
clone_size: NA
d_call: NA
cdr3_length: 11
v_call: TRBV6-2/TRBV6-3
cdr3_aa: CASSPADPQYF
cdr3_nt: TGTGCCAGCAGTCCAGCAGATCCTCAGTATTTT

j_call: TRBJ2-6
clone_size: NA
d_call: TRBD1
cdr3_length: 17
v_call: TRBV19
cdr3_aa: CASSIGDRNTGANVLTF
cdr3_nt: TGTGCCAGTAGTATAGGGGACAGGAATACTGGGGCCAACGTCCTGACTTTC

j_call: TRBJ2-3
clone_size: many
d_call: NA
cdr3_length: 14
v_call: TRBV7-8
cdr3_aa: CASSRLAIVDTQYF
cdr3_nt: TGTGCCAGCAGCCGGCTAGCGATAGTGGATACGCAGTATTTT

j_call: TRBJ2-7
clone_size: few
d_call: NA
cdr3_length: 13
v_call: TRBV20-1
cdr3_aa: CSASAGRGYEQYF
cdr3_nt: TGCAGTGCTAGCGCAGGGAGAGGCTACGAGCAGTACTTC

j_call: TRBJ1-1
clone_size: NA
d_call: TRBD1
cdr3_length: 14
v_call: TRBV20-1
cdr3_aa: CSARSRQGWAEAFF
cdr3_nt: TGCAGTGCTAGATCTCGACAGGGGTGGGCTGAAGCTTTCTTT

j_call: TRBJ2-5
clone_size: NA
d_call: NA
cdr3_length: 13
v_call: TRBV5-1
cdr3_aa: CASKPSPQETQYF
cdr3_nt: TGCGCCAGCAAGCCTAGCCCCCAAGAGACCCAGTACTTC

j_call: TRBJ2-3
clone_size: few
d_call: NA
cdr3_length: 12
v_call: TRBV6-2/TRBV6-3
cdr3_aa: CASKTFTDKQYF
cdr3_nt: TGTGCCAGCAAGACATTCACAGATAAGCAGTATTTT

j_call: TRBJ1-1
clone_size: NA
d_call: NA
cdr3_length: 16
v_call: TRBV19
cdr3_aa: CASTPGTLGINTEAFF
cdr3_nt: TGTGCCAGTACCCCAGGGACGTTGGGAATCAACACTGAAGCTTTCTTT

j_call: TRBJ1-2
clone_size: NA
d_call: NA
cdr3_length: 18
v_call: TRBV6-5
cdr3_aa: CASSYPTETGRYWNGYTF
cdr3_nt: TGTGCCAGCAGTTACCCGACGGAAACGGGACGATATTGGAATGGCTACACCTTC

j_call: TRBJ2-1
clone_size: NA
d_call: TRBD2
cdr3_length: 16
v_call: TRBV6-1
cdr3_aa: CASSEYRAGRLNEQFF
cdr3_nt: TGTGCCAGCAGTGAATATCGAGCGGGGCGCCTCAATGAGCAGTTCTTC

j_call: TRBJ2-1
clone_size: medium-sized
d_call: NA
cdr3_length: 15
v_call: TRBV6-2/TRBV6-3
cdr3_aa: CASSYSGALAHEQFF
cdr3_nt: TGTGCCAGCAGTTACTCGGGGGCCCTTGCCCATGAGCAGTTCTTC

j_call: TRBJ2-1
clone_size: medium-sized
d_call: NA
cdr3_length: 15
v_call: TRBV24-1
cdr3_aa: CATSDLGGLYNEQFF
cdr3_nt: TGTGCCACCAGTGATTTGGGAGGACTATACAATGAGCAGTTCTTC

j_call: TRBJ1-1
clone_size: NA
d_call: NA
cdr3_length: 14
v_call: TRBV5-1
cdr3_aa: CASSLSQLNTEAFF
cdr3_nt: TGCGCCAGCAGCTTGTCACAGCTGAACACTGAAGCTTTCTTT

j_call: TRBJ2-2
clone_size: medium-sized
d_call: TRBD1
cdr3_length: 14
v_call: TRBV19
cdr3_aa: CATSGQGNTGELFF
cdr3_nt: TGTGCCACTTCTGGACAGGGAAACACCGGGGAGCTGTTTTTT

j_call: TRBJ1-1
clone_size: NA
d_call: NA
cdr3_length: 15
v_call: TRBV2
cdr3_aa: CASSEAKGRNTEAFF
cdr3_nt: TGTGCCAGCAGTGAAGCGAAGGGAAGGAACACTGAAGCTTTCTTT

j_call: TRBJ1-6
clone_size: NA
d_call: NA
cdr3_length: 14
v_call: TRBV7-2
cdr3_aa: CTSSTTGYNSPPHF
cdr3_nt: TGTACCAGCAGCACGACGGGCTATAATTCACCCCCCCACTTT

j_call: TRBJ2-1
clone_size: many
d_call: TRBD2
cdr3_length: 15
v_call: TRBV3-1
cdr3_aa: CATRGLAEKYNEQFF
cdr3_nt: TGTGCCACAAGGGGACTAGCGGAAAAATACAATGAGCAGTTCTTC

j_call: TRBJ1-2
clone_size: medium-sized
d_call: TRBD1
cdr3_length: 15
v_call: TRBV6-2/TRBV6-3
cdr3_aa: CASSYSLDRGGGYTF
cdr3_nt: TGTGCCAGCAGTTACTCACTGGACAGGGGAGGAGGCTACACCTTC

j_call: TRBJ1-3
clone_size: NA
d_call: TRBD1
cdr3_length: 15
v_call: TRBV7-7
cdr3_aa: CASSLGQGAGNTIYF
cdr3_nt: TGTGCTAGCAGCTTAGGGCAGGGGGCTGGAAACACCATATATTTT

j_call: TRBJ2-1
clone_size: many
d_call: TRBD1
cdr3_length: 15
v_call: TRBV19
cdr3_aa: CASTMTGQGYNEQFF
cdr3_nt: TGTGCCAGTACCATGACTGGACAGGGGTACAATGAGCAGTTCTTC

j_call: TRBJ2-1
clone_size: medium-sized
d_call: TRBD2
cdr3_length: 16
v_call: TRBV6-1
cdr3_aa: CASSEALAGAGNEQFF
cdr3_nt: TGTGCCAGCAGTGAAGCACTAGCGGGAGCTGGCAATGAGCAGTTCTTC

j_call: TRBJ1-1
clone_size: medium-sized
d_call: NA
cdr3_length: 12
v_call: TRBV6-1
cdr3_aa: CASSEAQVEAFF
cdr3_nt: TGTGCCAGCAGTGAAGCCCAGGTTGAAGCTTTCTTT

j_call: TRBJ1-1
clone_size: medium-sized
d_call: NA
cdr3_length: 13
v_call: TRBV20-1
cdr3_aa: CSASTGAETEAFF
cdr3_nt: TGCAGTGCTAGTACGGGGGCTGAAACTGAAGCTTTCTTT

j_call: TRBJ1-2
clone_size: NA
d_call: TRBD1
cdr3_length: 15
v_call: TRBV7-9
cdr3_aa: CASSTNGTGGEGYTF
cdr3_nt: TGTGCCAGCAGCACCAACGGGACAGGGGGAGAAGGCTACACCTTC

j_call: TRBJ2-7
clone_size: few
d_call: NA
cdr3_length: 13
v_call: TRBV6-1
cdr3_aa: CASRVGVAYEQYF
cdr3_nt: TGTGCCAGCAGGGTGGGAGTTGCCTACGAGCAGTACTTC

j_call: TRBJ2-1
clone_size: many
d_call: NA
cdr3_length: 11
v_call: TRBV29-1
cdr3_aa: CSVDSFEEQFF
cdr3_nt: TGCAGCGTGGATAGTTTCGAAGAGCAGTTCTTC

j_call: TRBJ2-5
clone_size: many
d_call: TRBD1
cdr3_length: 12
v_call: TRBV20-1
cdr3_aa: CSARDRRETQYF
cdr3_nt: TGCAGTGCTCGGGACAGGCGAGAGACCCAGTACTTC

j_call: TRBJ2-7
clone_size: medium-sized
d_call: NA
cdr3_length: 13
v_call: TRBV6-2/TRBV6-3
cdr3_aa: CASSYKGGYEQYF
cdr3_nt: TGTGCCAGCAGTTACAAAGGGGGCTACGAGCAGTACTTC